Shown below are 10 T cell receptor beta chains from a single sample sequenced in a study of naive and memory T cell subsets. The beta constant-region primer was an equimolar mix of two oligonucleotides covering TRBC1 and TRBC2. TCRdb processed the UMI-ligation and nested PCR reads anew with MiXCR; each CDR3 protein has one entry. The data contain 140,000 to 150,000 distinct CDR3 sequences, about 15% of them seen just once; the ten biggest clones take up just over 0.14%. Sequenced material: naive CD4+ T cells from blood. Source of these receptors: a human donor in good health.

This clonotype was picked up many times. The rearrangement joins TRBV5-1 to TRBJ2-5; D gene uncertain. Trimming took off 0 bases at V and 0 bases at J, with 6 bases between the two ends. CDR1 and CDR2 (germline): SGHRS, YFSETQ. This CDR3 has 14 residues. In DNA form, the CDR3 reads TGCGCCAGCAGCTTGGGGCTCTACCAAGAGACCCAGTACTTC. Translated: CASSLGLYQETQYF. The full variable domain, with the rest looked up from reference TRBV5-1 and TRBJ2-5, is KAGVTQTPRYLIKTRGQQVTLSCSPISGHRSVSWYQQTPGQGLQFLFEYFSETQRNKGNFPGRFSGRQFSNSRSEMNVSTLELGDSALYLCASSLGLYQETQYFGPGTRLLVL.

This chain joins TRBV29-1 and TRBJ1-2; TRBD1 might be the D (5 bases). V lost 2 bases to trimming and J lost 14 bases, with 15 bases between them. The CDR3 runs 11 residues. CDR1 is SQVTM, CDR2 ANQGSEA, per germline. CDR3 coding DNA: TGCAGCGTTGAAACCGGGACGGGGAGAACCTTC. This sequence encodes CSVETGTGRTF.

This clonotype was observed a few times. The chain links TRBV12-3 or TRBV12-4 to TRBJ2-2; 7 nucleotides agree with TRBD2. The CDR3 contains 15 residues. V lost 3 bases and J lost 1; bases outside the gene matches: 2. The CDR3 DNA reads TGTGCCAGCAGTTTCCCTAGCGGGAACACCGGGGAGCTGTTTTTT. It encodes CASSFPSGNTGELFF.

This clonotype turned up a few times. The rearrangement links TRBV6-6 to TRBJ2-5, with 7 bases fitting TRBD1. The CDR3 has 16 residues. Per the germline V gene, CDR1 is MNHNY and CDR2 is SVGAGI (reference sequence). V dropped 0 bases and J dropped 2; count of bases not matched to a gene: 6. The chain's CDR3 is CASSYSWDSPQETQYF. The CDR3 region has the DNA TGTGCCAGCAGTTACTCGTGGGACAGTCCTCAAGAGACCCAGTACTTC.

This clonotype has only a few counts. The CDR3 here is CASSARQASYNEQFF. CDR3 DNA sequence: TGTGCCAGCAGCGCAAGACAGGCCTCCTACAATGAGCAGTTCTTC. V gene TRBV7-2 combines with J gene TRBJ2-1, with D possibly being TRBD1 (6 bases). Trimming took off 5 bases at V and 0 bases at J, with 11 bases between the two ends. Germline CDR1 reads SGHTA; CDR2 reads FQGNSA. CDR3 length: 15 residues.

This clonotype was seen more than once but under ten times. This chain connects TRBV6-2 or TRBV6-3 to TRBJ2-4; D uncertain. The CDR3 contains 16 residues. Trimming shortened V by 6 bases and J by 0 bases, and 15 bases separated the two germline ends. In germline, CDR1 is MNHEY, CDR2 SVGEGT. The CDR3 nucleotides are TGTGCCAGCAGCTCAGGACCTATTCGAGCCAAAAACATTCAGTACTTC. It specifies CASSSGPIRAKNIQYF.

The chain is built from TRBV2 and TRBJ1-1; D unclear. The V gene's germline CDR1 is SNHLY and CDR2 FYNNEI. The CDR3 has 14 amino acids. The germline V and J ends were trimmed by 4 bases and 0 bases, with 9 bases remaining between them. Here the CDR3 reads CASSVKGMNTEAFF. In DNA form, the CDR3 reads TGTGCCAGCAGTGTCAAGGGAATGAACACTGAAGCTTTCTTT.

The chain is built from TRBV12-3 or TRBV12-4 and TRBJ2-1, with D hard to call. There are 13 residues in the CDR3. The germline V and J ends were trimmed by 2 bases and 7 bases, with 9 bases remaining between them. CDR3 in amino acids: CASSLTSGNEQFF. The CDR3 coding sequence is TGTGCCAGCAGTTTAACAAGTGGTAATGAGCAGTTCTTC.

This clonotype has a handful of counts. The DNA for the CDR3 is TGTGCCAGCTCACCATCAAGGGCCAAAAACATTCAGTACTTC. This sequence encodes CASSPSRAKNIQYF. The chain recombines TRBV18 with TRBJ2-4; D is unclear. The CDR3 covers 14 residues. Germline CDR1 reads KGHSH; CDR2 reads LQKENI. With 2 bases removed from V and 1 base from J, the gap between germline ends came to 6 bases. Full variable domain (rest looked up from reference TRBV18 and TRBJ2-4): NAGVMQNPRHLVRRRGQEARLRCSPMKGHSHVYWYRQLPEEGLKFMVYLQKENIIDESGMPKERFSAEFPKEGPSILRIQQVVRGDSAAYFCASSPSRAKNIQYFGAGTRLSVL.

This clonotype has more than one count but fewer than ten. The rearrangement joins TRBV5-5 to TRBJ2-3; D possibly corresponds to TRBD1 (5 bases). V was cut by 2 bases and J by 0 bases, with 13 bases left in between. The CDR3 has 16 residues. Germline loops: CDR1 SGHKS, CDR2 YYEKEE (reference sequence). The CDR3 bases are TGTGCCAGCAGCTTTAACAACAGGCCAAGCACAGATACGCAGTATTTT. As protein: CASSFNNRPSTDTQYF.